This T cell receptor beta chain comes out of a study of control samples from healthy donors and cancer patients. This CDR3 spans 15 amino acids. CDR1 and CDR2 from the germline V gene are LGHDT and YNNKEL (reference sequence). Between the trimmed V and J ends, which lost 0 bases and 2 bases, there was a span of 11 bases. The protocol was immunoSEQ multiplex PCR, while the TCRdb copy is restricted to in-frame clones and leaves out a portion. Among some 120,000 clones, 90% were seen once, and the ten largest hold 2% to 2.5%. Sequencing was performed on blood. The origin of this receptor is a man aged 18 to 30 in good health. V and J are TRBV3-1 (or the pseudogene TRBV3-2) and TRBJ2-7; unclear D gene. The CDR3 region is CASSQDLGSTYEQYF. The CDR3 bases are TGTGCCAGCAGCCAAGATCTGGGGTCAACCTACGAGCAGTACTTC.